This T cell receptor beta chain was recovered during a study of blood T cells in healthy people across ages. Germline values: CDR1 MDHEN, CDR2 SYDVKM. V was cut by 6 bases and J by 3 bases, with 11 bases left in between. The length of the CDR3 is 13 residues. Donors each provided roughly 11 milliliters of peripheral blood. This clonotype was picked up many times. A second PCR of 7 to 11 cycles used a sample-barcoded 5' primer and a J-beta primer mix. TCRdb reprocessed the 5' RACE reads via MiXCR and lists one record per CDR3 protein. The sample records about 1,000,000 distinct CDR3 sequences, 40% to 55% being singletons.

The sample was blood. The rearrangement links TRBV28 to TRBJ1-2; tentative D call: TRBD1 (6 bases). The TCR was taken from a woman aged 60 to 75 in good health. The CDR3 nucleotides are TGTGCCAGCAGGGAACAGGGAGACTATGGCTACACCTTC. Amino acids: CASREQGDYGYTF.